Shown below are 20 T cell receptor beta chains from a single sample sequenced in a study of CD8 T cells in Susac syndrome. Random hexamers served to reverse transcribe roughly 0.45 to 1 ug RNA. TCRdb reanalysed the immunoSEQ multiplex PCR reads using MiXCR and keeps one entry per CDR3 protein. Of about 300,000 distinct CDR3 sequences in the sample, around 92% were seen once. The sequencing input was CD4+ T cells from PBMCs. The receptors originated from a human donor with multiple sclerosis.

V gene TRBV7-2 combines with J gene TRBJ1-2; no clear D gene. The CDR3 has 15 amino acids. Trimming left V 4 bases short and J 8 bases short, with 20 bases between. CDR1 SGHTA and CDR2 FQGNSA come from the germline V gene. The CDR3 sequence is CASSYYALEGGGYTF. The DNA for the CDR3 is TGTGCCAGCAGCTATTATGCCCTAGAGGGAGGAGGCTACACCTTC.

J is TRBJ2-4 and V is TRBV18; the match to TRBD1 covers 8 bases. The germline CDR1 and CDR2 sequences are KGHSH and LQKENI. The CDR3 totals 14 residues. The ends lost 3 bases at V and 7 bases at J; junction bases unmatched: 5. The CDR3 protein is CASSPGTGQNIQYF. The CDR3 coding sequence is TGTGCCAGCTCACCGGGGACAGGTCAGAACATTCAGTACTTC.

The chain employs TRBV30 and TRBJ1-5, with 8 bases matching TRBD1. Unmatched junction bases numbered 5, after V lost 3 bases and J lost 7 bases. The V gene's germline CDR1 is GTSNPN and CDR2 SVGIG (reference sequence). This CDR3 has 13 amino acids. As DNA, the CDR3 is TGTGCCTGGAGCAGGGGGCCGGGACAGCCCCAGCATTTT. It codes for CAWSRGPGQPQHF.

The chain has TRBV27 and TRBJ2-7; D call uncertain. The V and J ends lost 2 bases and 6 bases respectively, with 8 bases between them. The CDR3 spans 12 residues. Germline V CDR1 and CDR2: MNHEY, SMNVEV (reference sequence). The CDR3: CASSLTTGEQYF. DNA for the CDR3: TGTGCCAGCAGTTTAACCACTGGCGAGCAGTACTTC.

The rearrangement joins TRBV5-1 to TRBJ1-6; perhaps TRBD1 as D (5 bases). V lost 3 bases and J lost 8, with 18 bases in between. Germline values: CDR1 SGHRS, CDR2 YFSETQ. The CDR3 is made up of 16 amino acids. As DNA, the CDR3 is TGCGCCAGCAGCTACTCCCCTTCGGGGGAGGATTCACCCCTCCACTTT. Protein: CASSYSPSGEDSPLHF.

This chain connects TRBV7-9 to TRBJ1-3, with 7 bases that match TRBD1. Germline trimming cut 6 bases from V and 1 base from J; bases unmatched to any gene: 3. This CDR3 spans 14 amino acids. Per germline, CDR1 SEHNR and CDR2 FQNEAQ (reference sequence). CDR3 amino acids: CASRETGSGNTIYF. CDR3 DNA sequence: TGTGCCAGCAGGGAGACAGGGTCTGGAAACACCATATATTTT. Based on the CDR3 plus reference TRBV7-9 and TRBJ1-3, the full variable domain is DTGVSQNPRHKITKRGQNVTFRCDPISEHNRLYWYRQTLGQGPEFLTYFQNEAQLEKSRLLSDRFSAERPKGSFSTLEIQRTEQGDSAMYLCASRETGSGNTIYFGEGSWLTVV.

The V gene is TRBV20-1, the J gene TRBJ1-4; no clear D gene. The germline CDR1 and CDR2 sequences are DFQATT and SNEGSKA (reference sequence). The CDR3 runs to 15 residues. Trimming removed 3 bases at V and 5 bases at J, with 16 bases between. CDR3 bases: TGCAGTGCTAGTGGTGACCAGAAACGGAATGAAAAACTGTTTTTT. Translation gives CSASGDQKRNEKLFF.

In its sample, this clonotype was seen a few times. The J gene is TRBJ2-2, the V gene TRBV7-9; a possible D gene is TRBD2 (5 bases). The CDR3 extends over 14 amino acids. Per the germline V gene, CDR1 is SEHNR and CDR2 is FQNEAQ (reference sequence). The ends were cut back, 9 bases at V and 0 bases at J, with 11 bases in the middle. In nucleotides, the CDR3 is TGTGCCAGTAGTCTGGGAGCGAACACCGGGGAGCTGTTTTTT. Translating it yields CASSLGANTGELFF.

This sequence joins TRBV30 and TRBJ2-3; maybe TRBD1 (5 bases). Trimming cost V 3 bases and J 1 base, with 8 bases left between them. Germline V gives CDR1 GTSNPN, CDR2 SVGIG (reference sequence). The CDR3 sequence is 13 residues long. CDR3 nucleotides: TGTGCCTGGAGGGGCAGGGGCACAGATACGCAGTATTTT. Its protein product is CAWRGRGTDTQYF.

This clonotype has only one observation. V and J are TRBV5-8 and TRBJ2-1, with 13 bases aligning to TRBD2. The CDR3 spans 15 residues. V lost 4 bases and J lost 10; bases outside the gene matches: 8. Germline V gene sequence: CDR1 SGHTS, CDR2 YDEGEE. CDR3 amino acids: CASSQLAGGFVEQFF. The CDR3 bases are TGTGCCAGCAGCCAACTAGCGGGAGGGTTTGTGGAGCAGTTCTTC.

The rearrangement uses TRBV7-2 and TRBJ1-1; 7 positions match TRBD1. The CDR3 covers 14 residues. The germline V gene has CDR1 SGHTA and CDR2 FQGNSA. With V trimmed by 5 bases and J by 1 base, 4 bases remained unmatched. The CDR3 DNA is TGTGCCAGCAGCACGTCAGGGGGGAACACTGAAGCTTTCTTT. This gives the protein CASSTSGGNTEAFF.

The CDR3 is CASSLGGSSPNTIYF. CDR3 nucleotides: TGTGCCAGCTCTCTTGGGGGATCTTCCCCCAACACCATATATTTT. V gene TRBV18 combines with J gene TRBJ1-3; tentatively, D is TRBD1 (5 bases). V gave up 6 bases and J gave up 7 bases, with 19 bases separating them. The germline gives CDR1 KGHSH, CDR2 LQKENI. The CDR3 contains 15 residues.

The V call is TRBV7-2, the J call TRBJ2-3; D unresolved. CDR1 is SGHTA and CDR2 is FQGNSA in the germline V gene. This CDR3 region has 12 residues. The V end lost 6 bases, the J end lost 6 bases, and 10 bases lay between the germline ends. The CDR3 spells CASSGALDTQYF. CDR3 sequence (DNA): TGTGCCAGCAGTGGAGCACTGGATACGCAGTATTTT.

The CDR3 is CASSPPGIDRDTQYF. DNA of the CDR3: TGTGCCAGCAGCCCCCCCGGGATCGACCGGGATACGCAGTATTTT. The V gene is TRBV7-2, the J gene TRBJ2-3, with a possible D match to TRBD2 (5 bases). Trimming took 5 bases from V and 6 from J, leaving 18 bases between them. CDR3 length: 15 residues. The germline V gene encodes CDR1 SGHTA and CDR2 FQGNSA.

V gene TRBV28 combines with J gene TRBJ2-1; D not resolved. The CDR3 is made up of 14 amino acids. Germline V gene data show CDR1 as MDHEN and CDR2 as SYDVKM. Trimming removed 3 bases at V and 5 bases at J, with 11 bases between. This CDR3 reads CASSFFRQHNEQFF. The DNA of the CDR3 is TGTGCCAGCAGTTTCTTCCGACAACACAATGAGCAGTTCTTC. Supplemented by reference TRBV28 and TRBJ2-1, the full variable domain reads DVKVTQSSRYLVKRTGEKVFLECVQDMDHENMFWYRQDPGLGLRLIYFSYDVKMKEKGDIPEGYSVSREKKERFSLILESASTNQTSMYLCASSFFRQHNEQFFGPGTRLTVL.

The chain is built from TRBV4-1 and TRBJ1-3, with unresolved D. This CDR3 has 17 residues. Germline CDR1 MGHRA, CDR2 YSYEKL. Trimming stripped 0 bases from V and 0 bases from J, with 12 bases between. CDR3 bases: TGCGCCAGCAGCCAAGATCAGTCGGCAGGCTCTGGAAACACCATATATTTT. Translation: CASSQDQSAGSGNTIYF.

V is TRBV24-1 and J is TRBJ2-2; 9 bases are shared with TRBD1. Per germline, CDR1 KGHDR and CDR2 SFDVKD. CDR3 length: 14 amino acids. Trimming took 7 bases from V and 6 from J; bases not matched to a gene: 5. The CDR3 sequence: CATSKTGGSGELFF. CDR3 DNA: TGTGCCACCAGCAAGACAGGGGGGTCCGGGGAGCTGTTTTTT.

The chain carries TRBV7-3 and TRBJ2-2; D ambiguous. Looked up from germline, CDR1 is SGHTA and CDR2 is FQGTGA. This CDR3 comprises 16 residues. Trimming removed 0 bases from V and 4 bases from J, with 12 bases in between. CDR3 protein: CASSLTVQRGTGELFF. The CDR3 DNA reads TGTGCCAGCAGCTTAACGGTGCAGCGAGGCACCGGGGAGCTGTTTTTT.

The chain recombines TRBV6-2 or TRBV6-3 with TRBJ2-7; D ambiguous. CDR1 MNHEY and CDR2 SVGEGT come from the germline V gene. This CDR3 is 13 amino acids long. The V end was cut by 7 bases, the J end by 4 bases, with 14 bases between. In DNA form, the CDR3 reads TGTGCCAGCAAAAGGAATTCCCGTTACGAGCAGTACTTC. It translates to CASKRNSRYEQYF.

The rearrangement joins TRBV10-2 to TRBJ2-3, with 9 bases that match TRBD2. The germline V gene encodes CDR1 WSHSY and CDR2 SAAADI. After removal of 2 bases from V and 8 bases from J, the junction contained 8 bases not matched to a gene. The CDR3 loop spans 15 amino acids. CDR3: CASSELAGGLGTQYF. CDR3 nucleotides: TGCGCCAGCAGTGAGCTCGCGGGGGGGCTGGGTACGCAGTATTTT.